The 23 T cell receptor beta chains below come from one sample, sequenced in a study of CD8 T cells in Susac syndrome. Reverse transcription of 0.5 to 1 ug RNA was performed with random hexamers. TCRdb reprocessed the immunoSEQ multiplex PCR reads with MiXCR, giving one entry per CDR3 protein. The table has around 280,000 distinct CDR3 sequences, roughly 94% seen once. Sequencing was done on a sample of CD4+ T cells from PBMCs. All receptors derive from a human donor with multiple sclerosis.

A word on this clonotype: A read error may produce the germline difference seen at one junction end. The chain uses TRBV7-3 and TRBJ2-7; D may be TRBD2 (6 bases). Germline V gene data show CDR1 as SGHTA and CDR2 as FQGTGA. The CDR3 runs 14 residues. As DNA, the CDR3 is TGTGCCAGCAGCCCTCTGACTAGATCCTCCGAGCAGTACTTC. Its translation: CASSPLTRSSEQYF.

The V and J genes are TRBV5-1 and TRBJ1-2, with a possible D match to TRBD1 (6 bases). Germline lookup yields CDR1 SGHRS and CDR2 YFSETQ. Trimming pared 0 bases from V and 4 bases from J, leaving 16 bases between. This CDR3 has 16 amino acids. Here the CDR3 reads CASSLDQGTGFYGYTF. CDR3 nucleotides: TGCGCCAGCAGCTTGGATCAGGGGACGGGGTTCTATGGCTACACCTTC.

This rearrangement joins TRBV9 to TRBJ2-5; the D gene is possibly TRBD2 (6 bases). The V gene's germline CDR1 is SGDLS and CDR2 YYNGEE. CDR3 length: 13 residues. V lost 3 bases to trimming and J lost 2 bases, with 8 bases between them. CDR3 in DNA: TGTGCCAGCAGCGGCGGGGCACAAGAGACCCAGTACTTC. This encodes CASSGGAQETQYF.

This clonotype was seen a single time. The chain has TRBV7-2 and TRBJ1-1, with D possibly being TRBD1 (6 bases). CDR1 is SGHTA, CDR2 FQGNSA, per germline. This CDR3 comprises 15 residues. Trimming took off 1 base at V and 11 bases at J, with 20 bases between the two ends. The chain's CDR3 is CASSLDSRDPRGAFF. The CDR3 region has the DNA TGTGCCAGCAGCTTAGACAGCAGGGACCCAAGGGGGGCTTTCTTT.

The rearrangement joins TRBV20-1 to TRBJ2-3; D ambiguous. The CDR3 sequence is 14 residues long. Germline lookup yields CDR1 DFQATT and CDR2 SNEGSKA (reference sequence). Between the trimmed V and J ends, which lost 2 bases and 2 bases, there was a span of 11 bases. The DNA of the CDR3 is TGCAGTGCTAGATTCCGGACCCTCACAGATACGCAGTATTTT. Its translation: CSARFRTLTDTQYF.

V is TRBV11-1 and J is TRBJ2-6; D assignment may be TRBD1 or TRBD2 (6 bases each). In germline, CDR1 is SGHAT, CDR2 FQDESV (reference sequence). The CDR3 consists of 21 residues. With 0 bases removed from V and 0 bases from J, the gap between germline ends came to 21 bases. The CDR3 DNA reads TGTGCCAGCAGCTTAGCAGGTCCCGGGGGCCCGGGCCCCTCTGGGGCCAACGTCCTGACTTTC. Translating it yields CASSLAGPGGPGPSGANVLTF.

The chain uses TRBV5-4 and TRBJ1-4; D remains unclear. Germline lookup yields CDR1 SGHNT and CDR2 YYREEE (reference sequence). The CDR3 is made up of 14 amino acids. V lost 4 bases and J 4 bases, leaving 11 bases between the germline ends. Here the CDR3 DNA reads TGTGCCAGCAGCGTGGACGGATATAATGAAAAACTGTTTTTT. Translation gives CASSVDGYNEKLFF.

This sequence joins TRBV29-1 and TRBJ2-7; the D gene is possibly TRBD2 (6 bases). The CDR3 totals 16 residues. Looked up from germline, CDR1 is SQVTM and CDR2 is ANQGSEA. Trimming took 5 bases from V and 2 from J, leaving 22 bases between them. Written as DNA, the CDR3 is TGCAGCGTTCGAAGGATACGGCTTACGGGGGCCTACGAGCAGTACTTC. Translating gives CSVRRIRLTGAYEQYF.

The chain couples TRBV3-1 to TRBJ1-1; no clear D gene. The CDR3 consists of 14 residues. V was trimmed by 0 bases and J by 2 bases, leaving 7 bases between them. In germline, CDR1 is LGHDT, CDR2 YNNKEL (reference sequence). In DNA form, the CDR3 reads TGTGCCAGCAGCCAAGATCAGGCCAACACTGAAGCTTTCTTT. This encodes CASSQDQANTEAFF.

V and J are TRBV29-1 and TRBJ2-5; D uncertain. CDR1 and CDR2 (germline): SQVTM, ANQGSEA. V dropped 0 bases and J dropped 0 bases, with 8 bases sitting between them. The CDR3 is 14 amino acids. This CDR3 reads CSVEDRNYQETQYF. The CDR3 DNA follows: TGCAGCGTTGAAGATCGGAACTACCAAGAGACCCAGTACTTC.

This sequence joins TRBV20-1 and TRBJ1-1; no clear D gene. The germline V gene has CDR1 DFQATT and CDR2 SNEGSKA (reference sequence). The CDR3 contains 15 residues. V dropped 0 bases and J dropped 1 base, with 12 bases sitting between them. The DNA for the CDR3 is TGCAGTGCTAGAGAAGGTTCGCGACCGAACACTGAAGCTTTCTTT. This translates into CSAREGSRPNTEAFF.

Here the CDR3 reads CASSETYRHGGYGYTF. CDR3 sequence (DNA): TGTGCCAGCAGTGAAACGTACAGGCACGGGGGCTATGGCTACACCTTC. The chain recombines TRBV6-1 with TRBJ1-2; possibly TRBD1 for D (5 bases). The CDR3 sequence is 16 residues long. V shed 2 bases and J shed 4 bases, with 17 bases lying between them. Per the germline V gene, CDR1 is MNHNS and CDR2 is SASEGT.

This chain links TRBV6-5 with TRBJ2-1; TRBD2 matches 7 bases. Trimming took 3 bases from V and 10 from J; bases not matched to a gene: 6. Looked up from germline, CDR1 is MNHEY and CDR2 is SVGAGI. The CDR3 covers 13 residues. CDR3 amino acids: CASSYGGEWEQFF. CDR3 coding DNA: TGTGCCAGCAGTTATGGGGGGGAGTGGGAGCAGTTCTTC.

In its sample, this clonotype was seen once. The chain recombines TRBV6-5 with TRBJ1-6; 10 positions agree with TRBD1. CDR3 size: 17 residues. With V trimmed by 0 bases and J by 9 bases, 8 bases remained unmatched. The germline gives CDR1 MNHEY, CDR2 SVGAGI. In nucleotides, the CDR3 is TGTGCCAGCAGTTACTCGGCAAGGACAGGGGGTAGTTCACCCCTCCACTTT. Translating gives CASSYSARTGGSSPLHF.

The chain carries TRBV29-1 and TRBJ2-5, with 8 bases that match TRBD1. There are 12 residues in the CDR3. J lost 1 base, V lost 6 bases, and 1 base had no gene match. Per germline, CDR1 SQVTM and CDR2 ANQGSEA. As DNA, the CDR3 is TGCAGCGTCGGACAGGGCCAAGAGACCCAGTACTTC. Translated, it gives CSVGQGQETQYF.

The chain uses TRBV5-6 and TRBJ1-1; 12 bases are shared with TRBD1. CDR3 length: 16 residues. CDR1 SGHDT and CDR2 YYEEEE come from the germline V gene. The junction had 10 bases not matched to a gene; V was cut back by 2 bases and J by 8 bases. Here the CDR3 DNA reads TGTGCCAGCAGCTTCCTTTTGGGACAGGGGGCTTCAGAAGCTTTCTTT. This gives the protein CASSFLLGQGASEAFF.

V usage is TRBV9 and J usage is TRBJ2-7; D not resolved. The CDR3 spans 14 residues. The V end lost 0 bases, the J end lost 9 bases, and 16 bases lay between the germline ends. Germline V gives CDR1 SGDLS, CDR2 YYNGEE. In DNA form, the CDR3 reads TGTGCCAGCAGCGTAGATGGCCGACAAGGTAGGCAGTACTTC. As protein: CASSVDGRQGRQYF.

The genes are TRBV20-1 and TRBJ1-1; tentative D call: TRBD1 (5 bases). The germline CDR1 and CDR2 sequences are DFQATT and SNEGSKA (reference sequence). This CDR3 is built from 13 residues. V gave up 4 bases and J gave up 1 base, with 10 bases separating them. CDR3 nucleotides: TGCAGTGCTATACGGGGGTCGAACACTGAAGCTTTCTTT. Translating gives CSAIRGSNTEAFF.

The gene calls are TRBV5-1 and TRBJ1-2, with TRBD1 matching over 8 bases. The CDR3 length is 15 residues. In germline, CDR1 is SGHRS, CDR2 YFSETQ. J lost 4 bases, V lost 0 bases, and 5 bases had no gene match. The CDR3 sequence is CASSLVGQGRYGYTF. The CDR3 DNA sequence: TGCGCCAGCAGCTTGGTTGGACAGGGTCGCTATGGCTACACCTTC.

This rearrangement joins TRBV4-1 to TRBJ2-2; weak D call: TRBD1 (5 bases). V lost 4 bases, J lost 3 bases, and 24 bases lay in between. The length of the CDR3 is 19 residues. Germline V gene sequence: CDR1 MGHRA, CDR2 YSYEKL. As DNA, the CDR3 is TGCGCCAGCAGCCGCCTCGTCCGGTGGGCAGGGCGCGACACCGGGGAGCTGTTTTTT. It is translated as CASSRLVRWAGRDTGELFF.

The rearrangement joins TRBV10-2 to TRBJ1-5; 8 bases align to TRBD1. CDR1 WSHSY and CDR2 SAAADI come from the germline V gene. V lost 6 bases and J lost 5; bases outside the gene matches: 9. CDR3 size: 15 residues. CDR3 nucleotides: TGCGCCAGCAGGCAGGGACAGGACTATCATCAGCCCCAGCATTTT. Its translation: CASRQGQDYHQPQHF.

The V and J genes are TRBV12-3 or TRBV12-4 and TRBJ2-7, with TRBD2 identical over 8 bases. The trim removed 8 bases at V and 0 bases at J, leaving 9 bases unmatched. This CDR3 is 15 amino acids long. Here the CDR3 reads CASRASGRSSYEQYF. The CDR3 DNA is TGTGCCAGCCGGGCTAGCGGGCGAAGCTCCTACGAGCAGTACTTC.

This CDR3 reads CSGNRDSGELFF. CDR3 DNA sequence: TGCAGCGGTAACAGGGATAGCGGGGAGCTGTTTTTT. The chain is built from TRBV29-1 and TRBJ2-2, with a tentative D call TRBD1 (6 bases). CDR3 size: 12 residues. The germline V gene has CDR1 SQVTM and CDR2 ANQGSEA. V dropped 7 bases and J dropped 7 bases, with 13 bases sitting between them.